Detailed here is one T cell receptor beta chain. Its antigen specificity is not known. Within one base of it there is no much larger clone, and no base qualities were kept. The entry originates in a study of CD8+ T cells in alopecia areata (dated by TCRdb to the late 2010s). With respect to the entire study: The treated patients, all with moderate-to-severe alopecia areata, were enrolled in an open-label pilot trial of oral tofacitinib given at 5 to 10 mg twice daily. Tofacitinib was administered for 6 to 18 months, and 6 months of follow-up off drug were then conducted to assess delayed response and recurrence. Disease severity in treated patients was measured with the SALT score, which quantifies the percentage of affected scalp surface area. In both human patients and the C3H/HeJ mouse model, the study applied high-throughput TCRbeta sequencing to look at T cell clonal expansion in alopecia areata. On the human side, TCRbeta sequencing was run on scalp tissue and on sorted CD4+ and CD8+ peripheral blood T cells from healthy controls and from alopecia areata patients with either patchy or totalis/universalis disease. Tofacitinib-treated patients had biopsies at baseline and at 4 and 24 weeks of treatment, with a later scalp biopsy in several patients. Scalp clonality was compared across normal scalp (n=4), patchy alopecia areata scalp (n=8), and alopecia totalis/universalis scalp (n=8). The RNA source kit depended on sample type: the PAXgene miRNA kit for fixed scalp, the miRNeasy kit for PBMCs, and the RNeasy kit for mouse skin. TCRbeta CDR3 regions were amplified by immunoSEQ multiplex PCR using 35 Vbeta forward and 13 Jbeta reverse primers. What the research found in general, with its limitations: Scalp clonality and the number of expanded CD8+ clones among the top 100 scalp clones were significantly decreased by tofacitinib. Because the treated cohort was small and had just a single nonresponder, larger studies are needed to establish links between baseline CD8+ expansion and response. Unlike mouse skin, which is dominated by gammadelta T cells, normal human skin has resident alphabeta T cells that are also sequenced, and this complicates analysis of the scalp TCR repertoire. Many expanded lesional clones were found to persist in scalp and blood during tofacitinib treatment, and relapse after treatment cessation may be partly explained by this persistence. Shared TCR sequences between patients were less evident than in mice, which may be partly attributable to HLA diversity in the patient population. Lesional scalp, especially in alopecia totalis/universalis, showed higher clonality and more expanded CD8+ clones than normal scalp, suggesting antigenic drive.

Library creation used the immunoSEQ multiplex PCR assay. RNA was extracted from all samples and reverse transcribed into cDNA, which served as template for TCR sequencing. SuperScript III was used to make first-strand cDNA, primed with a 2:1 mix of oligo-dT and random hexamers. A synthetic immune receptor repertoire was used to gauge amplification bias, and whatever bias remained was removed computationally. As for the authors' bioinformatics: Raw reads were preprocessed to remove errors, and CDR3 was defined by IMGT conventions from the conserved cysteine to phenylalanine. Clonality was computed by normalizing Shannon entropy by log2 of the number of productive unique TCRs and subtracting the result from 1. Whether scalp clones were CD4 or CD8 was inferred by matching scalp TCRbeta sequences against CD4 and CD8 repertoires sorted from blood. Not all clones reach the TCRdb copy of this immuneACCESS table, which keeps in-frame sequences only. Checked studies attribute under half of the gap to unresolved V genes and leave the rest unexplained. V and J calls and clone size are those listed in that table; D and trimming were worked out from the DNA. The sample contains more than 130,000 clones, roughly four fifths of them found a single time. The biggest ten clones account for around 25% of the sample.

The sample's time point label, in plain terms: less than five weeks on oral tofacitinib. This sample's treatment or condition label indicates: oral pan-JAK inhibitor, 5-10 mg twice daily. Lesional scalp punch biopsies and peripheral blood were collected from alopecia areata patients. PBMCs were isolated by density centrifugation and stained for CD3, CD4 and CD8, after which CD4+ and CD8+ T cells were sorted on a FACSAria. V is cut by 3 bases and J by 0 bases, and the space between the germline ends is 7 bases. CDR1 and CDR2 were assigned from the germline V gene (reference sequence) as MNHEY and SMNVEV. From the cysteine through the phenylalanine, the CDR3 covers 14 amino acids. Left in the record is the CDR3 DNA by itself, 42 bases read in frame from the first base.

The receptor was derived from a human donor with alopecia areata. The sample here was CD8+ T cells sorted from blood, taken at week 4, from a patient treated with tofacitinib. Recombination connected TRBV27 to TRBJ2-3, with the D gene call left open. The sequence in DNA is TGTGCCAGCAGTTTTTTAACCAGCACAGATACGCAGTATTTT. Its protein reads: CASSFLTSTDTQYF.